What follows describes a single TCR beta chain. Its antigen is currently unknown. Germline CDR1 reads SGHKS; CDR2 reads YYEKEE (reference sequence). This CDR3 comprises 11 residues. V shed 0 bases and J shed 9 bases, with 7 bases lying between them. Only in-frame clones appear in the TCRdb table, and some are missing; sequencing was by immunoSEQ multiplex PCR. This table holds 95,000 to 150,000 clones, 80% to 90% found once. The data stem from a study of cytomegalovirus exposure and HLA in healthy donors. Overall study results and limits: Most TCR sequences showed up rarely, but some public TCRs showed up in many donors.

The TCR originated in a woman between 18 and 30 years old in good health and CMV-seronegative. The sequencing sample was made of PBMCs. This chain uses TRBV5-5 with TRBJ2-7; D is possibly TRBD1 (6 bases). CDR3 region: CASSLVGGQYF. Here the CDR3 DNA reads TGTGCCAGCAGCTTGGTAGGGGGGCAGTACTTC.